Sequencing of this TCR beta chain was carried out in a study of cytomegalovirus exposure and HLA in healthy donors. This CDR3 is built from 13 residues. Germline values: CDR1 GTSNPN, CDR2 SVGIG (reference sequence). V dropped 4 bases and J dropped 7 bases, with 13 bases sitting between them. Unrecorded immune exposure was likely among donors, who were nominally healthy when sampled. Regarding the study as a whole: TCR beta V segments were, for the most part, productive about 87% or about 30% of the time in an earlier analysis. Investigators reported approximately 170 TCR beta chains as tied to cytomegalovirus.

This clone was picked up a small number of times. What it binds is unknown. PCR primers comprised 60 Vbeta and 13 Jbeta primers. The table came from immunoSEQ multiplex PCR; TCRdb's copy has only in-frame clones and leaves some out. This sample has tens of thousands of clones, with around 82% found just once. This sequence originates from a woman under 30 in good health and CMV-seropositive. The specimen sequenced was PBMCs. This chain uses TRBV30 with TRBJ2-2; the D gene is possibly TRBD2 (6 bases). CDR3 sequence reads: CAWMAGRGGELFF. The DNA of the CDR3 is TGTGCCTGGATGGCGGGGCGCGGCGGGGAGCTGTTTTTT.